What follows are 28 T cell receptor beta chains derived from one specimen sequenced in a study of T cell clonality in common variable immunodeficiency. Study results and limitations: Reportedly, TCR beta sequences from common variable immunodeficiency showed fewer deletions and N-nucleotide insertions.

These receptors' targets are unknown. The protocol was immunoSEQ multiplex PCR, while the TCRdb copy is restricted to in-frame clones and leaves out a portion. The record shows about 26,000 clones for this sample, with no singletons present. Sequenced material: peripheral blood mononuclear cells. All receptors derive from a human donor with common variable immunodeficiency.

This clone appeared many times. The read stops 3 residues short of the end of the CDR3; the missing end is completed from the germline J gene. The chain employs TRBV7-9 and TRBJ2-3; 7 bases agree with TRBD2. Trimming removed 6 bases from V and 3 bases from J; junction bases left unmatched: 9. Germline CDR1 reads SEHNR; CDR2 reads FQNEAQ (reference sequence). This CDR3 region has 15 residues. The CDR3 region is CASRLTLARTDTQYF. The sequenced CDR3 bases are TGTGCCAGCAGACTTACACTAGCGAGGACAGATACG.

This clone was seen at least ten times. The CDR3 end falls 3 residues outside the read, so it is completed with the germline J gene. This chain uses TRBV5-6 with TRBJ1-5; TRBD1 agrees at 10 bases. The CDR3 has 13 amino acids. With V trimmed by 4 bases and J by 9 bases, 4 bases remained unmatched. CDR1 and CDR2 (germline): SGHDT, YYEEEE. Partial CDR3 DNA: TGTGCCAGCAGCGACAGGGGGCTAGGGCCC. This codes for CASSDRGLGP. The CDR3 in full is CASSDRGLGPQHF. Full variable domain (outside the CDR3, taken from reference TRBV5-6 and TRBJ1-5): DAGVTQSPTHLIKTRGQQVTLRCSPKSGHDTVSWYQQALGQGPQFIFQYYEEEERQRGNFPDRFSGHQFPNYSSELNVNALLLGDSALYLCASSDRGLGPQHFGDGTRLSIL.

The table lists this clone with many counts. Read coverage stops 3 residues before the CDR3 terminus; the germline J gene supplies the remainder. The rearrangement joins TRBV29-1 to TRBJ2-7, with a tentative D call TRBD2 (7 bases). Germline CDR1 reads SQVTM; CDR2 reads ANQGSEA. V dropped 4 bases and J dropped 3 bases, with 13 bases sitting between them. There are 13 residues in the CDR3. CDR3 sequence: CSVVGGGGYEQYF. Incomplete CDR3 DNA: TGCAGCGTTGTGGGAGGGGGGGGCTACGAG.

The table lists this clone with many counts. Coverage ceases 3 residues before the CDR3 finishes, and the germline J gene fills in the end. V is TRBV5-6 and J is TRBJ2-1; 9 positions agree with TRBD1. Germline V gene data show CDR1 as SGHDT and CDR2 as YYEEEE. CDR3 length: 14 amino acids. Trimming removed 4 bases from V and 8 bases from J; junction bases left unmatched: 7. The CDR3 protein is CASSLGTGIHEQFF. The DNA read from the CDR3 is TGTGCCAGCAGCCTCGGGACAGGGATACATGAG.

This clone was recorded at least ten times. Read coverage stops 3 residues before the CDR3 terminus; the germline J gene supplies the remainder. J is TRBJ1-1 and V is TRBV18; D remains unclear. From germline, CDR1 is KGHSH and CDR2 LQKENI. The V and J ends lost 2 bases and 0 bases respectively, with 4 bases between them. The length of the CDR3 is 13 residues. Partial CDR3 DNA: TGTGCCAGCTCACCATCGGTGAACACTGAA. Protein sequence: CASSPSVNTE. The CDR3 in its entirety is CASSPSVNTEAFF.

A word on this clone: The read finishes 3 residues shy of the CDR3 end, and the germline J gene is used to complete it. V gene TRBV7-6 combines with J gene TRBJ2-7; 8 bases align to TRBD1. Germline CDR1 is SGHVS and CDR2 is FNYEAQ. V gave up 5 bases and J gave up 4 bases; unmatched junction bases: 4. The CDR3 totals 13 residues. CDR3 protein: CASSDRGWYEQYF. The covered CDR3 bases are TGTGCCAGCAGCGACAGGGGCTGGTACGAG. The entire variable domain, with the rest obtained from reference TRBV7-6 and TRBJ2-7, is as follows: GAGVSQSPRYKVTKRGQDVALRCDPISGHVSLYWYRQALGQGPEFLTYFNYEAQQDKSGLPNDRFSAERPEGSISTLTIQRTEQRDSAMYRCASSDRGWYEQYFGPGTRLTVT.

On this clone: The sequence runs out 3 residues before the end of the CDR3; the remainder is reconstructed from the germline J gene. The chain combines TRBV20-1 with TRBJ2-7, with TRBD2 identical over 9 bases. J lost 5 bases, V lost 4 bases, and 24 bases had no gene match. The CDR3 runs 19 residues. Germline V lookup: CDR1 DFQATT, CDR2 SNEGSKA (reference sequence). The DNA read from the CDR3 is TGCAGTGCTATCGAACTATTCGGGGGCAAAGGTAGCGGGAGAAACGAG. Amino acid sequence: CSAIELFGGKGSGRNE. The whole CDR3 sequence is CSAIELFGGKGSGRNEQYF.

This clone has a handful of counts. The CDR3 is cut off 3 residues early in the read; its end comes from the germline J gene. V gene TRBV20-1 combines with J gene TRBJ1-2, with 10 bases identical to TRBD1. The V segment lost 4 bases and the J segment 1 base; nucleotides outside the gene matches: 3. The germline gives CDR1 DFQATT, CDR2 SNEGSKA (reference sequence). This CDR3 has 14 amino acids. The CDR3 is CSATGTGDNYGYTF. CDR3 DNA (partial): TGCAGTGCTACCGGGACAGGGGATAACTATGGC.

As regards this clone: At one end, the junction sequence differs from germline, possibly due to a read error. The read is 3 residues too short to cover the CDR3 end, so that end is filled in from the germline J gene. V is TRBV6-2 or TRBV6-3 and J is TRBJ2-7; 7 bases are shared with TRBD2. The CDR3 is 14 amino acids. The V gene's germline CDR1 is MNHEY and CDR2 SVGEGT. This chain's CDR3 is CAGSPLADIYEQYF. The DNA read from the CDR3 is TGTGCCGGCAGCCCTCTAGCGGATATTTACGAG.

This clone was counted ten times or more. CDR3 sequence reads: CASMLDRGYEQYF. The covered CDR3 bases are TGTGCCAGCATGTTGGACAGGGGGTACGAG. V gene TRBV2 combines with J gene TRBJ2-7; 10 nucleotides match TRBD1. The CDR3 is cut off 3 residues early in the read; its end comes from the germline J gene. CDR3 length: 13 amino acids. J gave up 4 bases and V 7 bases, and 4 bases lay outside the gene matches. Germline V gene lookup returns CDR1 SNHLY and CDR2 FYNNEI. The full variable domain, completed using reference TRBV2 and TRBJ2-7, is EPEVTQTPSHQVTQMGQEVILRCVPISNHLYFYWYRQILGQKVEFLVSFYNNEISEKSEIFDDQFSVERPDGSNFTLKIRSTKLEDSAMYFCASMLDRGYEQYFGPGTRLTVT.

As regards this clone: The read falls 3 residues short of the CDR3 end, and the missing part is taken from the germline J gene. This sequence joins TRBV6-2 or TRBV6-3 and TRBJ2-5, with 8 nucleotides matching TRBD1. The CDR3 extends over 14 amino acids. Trimming took 6 bases from V and 5 from J; bases not matched to a gene: 8. Germline CDR1 and CDR2: MNHEY and SVGEGT. The CDR3 loop is CASRHWTGKETQYF. CDR3 DNA, as far as it was read: TGTGCCAGCAGGCACTGGACAGGGAAGGAGACC.

This clone was counted a few times. The observed sequence ends 3 residues before the CDR3 terminus, with the missing tail filled in from the germline J gene. Other DNA sequences from this sample encode an identical CDR3 as well. V gene TRBV2 combines with J gene TRBJ2-1, with D possibly being TRBD2 (7 bases). The V end lost 7 bases, the J end lost 8 bases, and 18 bases lay between the germline ends. The germline V gene encodes CDR1 SNHLY and CDR2 FYNNEI. The CDR3 totals 14 residues. The CDR3 is CASMRGGDVDEQFF. CDR3 DNA (partial): TGTGCCAGCATGAGGGGGGGGGACGTGGATGAG.

This clone has a count of ten or more. The CDR3 end is not reached by the read, which stops 3 residues before it; the germline J gene fills it in. This sequence joins TRBV7-2 and TRBJ1-6; a possible D gene is TRBD1 (5 bases). The CDR3 is made up of 14 amino acids. Germline CDR1 SGHTA, CDR2 FQGNSA. CDR3 bases read: TGTGCCAGCAGCTTAGGGGGCGGTTTTATTTCC. Protein sequence: CASSLGGGFIS. The full CDR3 sequence reads CASSLGGGFISLHF.

The table lists this clone with many counts. From the germline J gene comes the end of the CDR3, since the read stops 3 residues before it. The chain uses TRBV19 and TRBJ1-4; 10 nucleotides match TRBD1. The CDR3 covers 15 residues. Germline lookup yields CDR1 LNHDA and CDR2 SQIVND (reference sequence). V shed 6 bases and J 4 bases; nucleotides not matched to a gene: 5. The sequenced CDR3 bases are TGTGCCAGTAGGGGGACAGGGGCCTTTAATGAAAAA. Its protein is CASRGTGAFNEK. The full-length CDR3 reads as CASRGTGAFNEKLFF.

This clone showed up many times. The read terminates 3 residues before the CDR3 end, so the remaining end is supplied by the germline J gene. V usage is TRBV2 and J usage is TRBJ2-1; D is perhaps TRBD1 (5 bases). CDR1 and CDR2 from the germline V gene are SNHLY and FYNNEI. Trimming left V 0 bases short and J 6 bases short, with 21 bases between. CDR3 length: 18 amino acids. The covered CDR3 bases are TGTGCCAGCAGTGAAGCGGGGCAGAGGATTTACATCAGCAATGAG. As protein: CASSEAGQRIYISNE. The full CDR3 protein is CASSEAGQRIYISNEQFF. The variable domain in full, with the rest retrieved from reference TRBV2 and TRBJ2-1, is EPEVTQTPSHQVTQMGQEVILRCVPISNHLYFYWYRQILGQKVEFLVSFYNNEISEKSEIFDDQFSVERPDGSNFTLKIRSTKLEDSAMYFCASSEAGQRIYISNEQFFGPGTRLTVL.

This clone was seen a few times. The read ends 3 residues before the CDR3 terminus; that terminus is restored from the germline J gene. The chain has TRBV6-2 or TRBV6-3 and TRBJ2-1, with D hard to call. Germline V lookup: CDR1 MNHEY, CDR2 SVGEGT. V was clipped by 0 bases and J by 2 bases, with 11 bases between them. This CDR3 comprises 16 residues. The sequenced part of the CDR3 DNA is TGTGCCAGCAGTTACTCGATTACTGTTGCCTACAATGAG. This translates into CASSYSITVAYNE. The full CDR3 sequence reads CASSYSITVAYNEQFF.

This clone was detected ten times or more. The read terminates 3 residues ahead of where the CDR3 ends, so the germline J gene completes it. The gene calls are TRBV7-6 and TRBJ1-5; TRBD1 might be the D (5 bases). There are 15 residues in the CDR3. Germline V gives CDR1 SGHVS, CDR2 FNYEAQ. V was shortened by 5 bases and J by 0 bases, with 11 bases between the two germline ends. This CDR3 reads CASSRDDSSNQPQHF. CDR3 bases read: TGTGCCAGCAGCCGAGACGACAGTAGCAATCAGCCC.

In the case of this clone: The CDR3 end lies 3 residues beyond the end of the read and is filled in from the germline J gene. The V and J genes are TRBV20-1 and TRBJ1-3; D perhaps matches TRBD1 (5 bases). Germline CDR1 and CDR2: DFQATT and SNEGSKA (reference sequence). The CDR3 covers 13 residues. Between the trimmed V and J ends, which lost 5 bases and 1 base, there was a span of 9 bases. The DNA read from the CDR3 is TGCAGTGCTTTGACAGAGTCTGGAAACACC. It translates to CSALTESGNT. The whole CDR3 reads CSALTESGNTIYF.

As regards this clone: Sequencing ends 3 residues short of the CDR3 end; the germline J gene provides the rest. The chain recombines TRBV18 with TRBJ2-5; 7 nucleotides line up with TRBD1. The germline V gene has CDR1 KGHSH and CDR2 LQKENI. With V trimmed by 5 bases and J by 3 bases, 3 bases remained unmatched. This CDR3 has 13 amino acids. The sequenced part of the CDR3 DNA is TGTGCCAGCTCAGCCGGGACAGAAGAGACC. Its protein product is CASSAGTEET. The complete CDR3 sequence is CASSAGTEETQYF. The full variable domain, with the rest looked up from reference TRBV18 and TRBJ2-5, is NAGVMQNPRHLVRRRGQEARLRCSPMKGHSHVYWYRQLPEEGLKFMVYLQKENIIDESGMPKERFSAEFPKEGPSILRIQQVVRGDSAAYFCASSAGTEETQYFGPGTRLLVL.

This clone was found a few times. The read is 3 residues too short to cover the CDR3 end, so that end is filled in from the germline J gene. The V gene is TRBV10-2, the J gene TRBJ2-3, with 7 bases identical to TRBD1. The trim removed 8 bases at V and 2 bases at J, leaving 4 bases unmatched. CDR1 is WSHSY and CDR2 is SAAADI in the germline V gene. This CDR3 spans 13 amino acids. The CDR3 bases that were read are TGCGCCAGCTGGGACAGAAACACAGATACG. Translated, it gives CASWDRNTDT. In full, the CDR3 is CASWDRNTDTQYF.

This clone was detected many times. Coverage ceases 3 residues before the CDR3 finishes, and the germline J gene fills in the end. The J gene is TRBJ1-2, the V gene TRBV20-1, with 7 bases lining up with TRBD1. The CDR3 totals 14 residues. V lost 7 bases and J lost 4; bases outside the gene matches: 12. From germline, CDR1 is DFQATT and CDR2 SNEGSKA (reference sequence). Partial CDR3 DNA: TGCAGTGTTACCTCGGGGACAGCGCGCTATGGC. This translates into CSVTSGTARYG. The entire CDR3 reads CSVTSGTARYGYTF.

Points on this clone: Read sequence stops 3 residues before the CDR3 end, and the germline J gene provides the missing end. The rearrangement uses TRBV19 and TRBJ1-6, with TRBD1 matching over 7 bases. CDR1 and CDR2 from the germline V gene are LNHDA and SQIVND (reference sequence). This CDR3 contains 16 residues. The V and J ends lost 3 bases and 7 bases, in that order; junction bases with no gene match: 9. The CDR3 loop reads CASSIGYRGENSPLHF. The sequenced part of the CDR3 DNA is TGTGCCAGTAGTATCGGGTACAGGGGTGAGAATTCACCC.

Sample share makes this clone medium-sized. From the germline J gene comes the end of the CDR3, since the read stops 3 residues before it. This chain connects TRBV18 to TRBJ2-5, with 7 bases lining up with TRBD1. V trimming: 2 bases; J trimming: 5 bases; junction bases outside the gene matches: 8. The CDR3 loop spans 15 amino acids. Germline V gene lookup returns CDR1 KGHSH and CDR2 LQKENI. The part of the CDR3 DNA that was read is TGTGCCAGCTCACCATACACAGGGGAAAGTGAGACC. Amino acids: CASSPYTGESET. Given in full, the CDR3 is CASSPYTGESETQYF. Full variable domain (remainder filled in from reference TRBV18 and TRBJ2-5): NAGVMQNPRHLVRRRGQEARLRCSPMKGHSHVYWYRQLPEEGLKFMVYLQKENIIDESGMPKERFSAEFPKEGPSILRIQQVVRGDSAAYFCASSPYTGESETQYFGPGTRLLVL.

This clone was seen many times. Read sequence stops 3 residues before the CDR3 end, and the germline J gene provides the missing end. The V call is TRBV7-2, the J call TRBJ1-6; TRBD1 agrees at 8 bases. Germline V gene lookup returns CDR1 SGHTA and CDR2 FQGNSA. The junction had 6 bases not matched to a gene; V was cut back by 5 bases and J by 9 bases. The CDR3 loop spans 14 amino acids. Incomplete CDR3 DNA: TGTGCCAGCAGCGGCCGGGACAGGCGTTCACCC. Its translation: CASSGRDRRSP. The CDR3 in full is CASSGRDRRSPLHF.

Ten or more counts support this clone. Coverage ceases 3 residues before the CDR3 finishes, and the germline J gene fills in the end. The V call is TRBV20-1, the J call TRBJ2-5; 11 bases line up with TRBD2. Germline CDR1 and CDR2: DFQATT and SNEGSKA (reference sequence). There are 14 residues in the CDR3. J gave up 3 bases and V 5 bases, and 5 bases lay outside the gene matches. The sequenced part of the CDR3 DNA is TGCAGTGCTTCTAAGACTAGCGGGAAAGAGACC. It is translated as CSASKTSGKET. The whole CDR3 is CSASKTSGKETQYF.

This clone occurred many times. The read gets to within 3 residues of the CDR3 end, and the germline J gene fills in the rest. The chain combines TRBV19 with TRBJ2-3; D not certain. Trimming removed 0 bases from V and 2 bases from J, with 9 bases in between. Germline CDR1 is LNHDA and CDR2 is SQIVND (reference sequence). The CDR3 length is 15 residues. CDR3 region: CASSIEGQLTDTQYF. The DNA read from the CDR3 is TGTGCCAGTAGTATAGAAGGGCAGCTCACAGATACG. Together with reference TRBV19 and TRBJ2-3, the CDR3 gives the full variable domain: DGGITQSPKYLFRKEGQNVTLSCEQNLNHDAMYWYRQDPGQGLRLIYYSQIVNDFQKGDIAEGYSVSREKKESFPLTVTSAQKNPTAFYLCASSIEGQLTDTQYFGPGTRLTVL.

This clone is labeled as medium-sized. The read ends 3 residues early relative to the CDR3; the germline J gene fills the gap. The chain carries TRBV19 and TRBJ1-1; D is undetermined. The germline V gene has CDR1 LNHDA and CDR2 SQIVND (reference sequence). V gave up 9 bases and J gave up 3 bases, with 23 bases separating them. CDR3 size: 16 residues. The CDR3 spells CASRYKTVIRYTEAFF. Partial CDR3 DNA: TGTGCCAGCCGGTATAAAACAGTAATACGATACACTGAA.

This clone was recorded many times. The CDR3 end falls 3 residues outside the read, so it is completed with the germline J gene. The chain joins TRBV19 to TRBJ2-1; 7 bases align to TRBD1. Per the germline V gene, CDR1 is LNHDA and CDR2 is SQIVND (reference sequence). This CDR3 has 15 amino acids. V gave up 8 bases and J gave up 0 bases; unmatched junction bases: 7. CDR3 DNA (partial): TGTGCCAGTGGGCCGGGACAGAGCTCCTACAATGAG. It translates to CASGPGQSSYNE. The full CDR3 protein reads CASGPGQSSYNEQFF.